This TCR beta chain was retrieved from a study of blood T cell repertoires in COVID-19 (dated by TCRdb to 2019 to 2021). General notes on the study: Samples from collaborators originated in the United States, Italy and Spain and spanned both the acute and convalescent phases of COVID-19. The material from the prospective study consisted of cDNA or gDNA derived from T cells, B-cell-depleted T cells, or PBMCs. The dataset comprised deeply sampled blood TCRbeta repertoires from subjects exposed to, actively infected with, or recovered from COVID-19. The repertoires were made available in a free public database intended to serve as a resource for research on the immune response to SARS-CoV-2. The samples were drawn from two sources: the first 160 participants of the ongoing ImmuneRACE study, and over 950 subjects contributed by 6 global collaborators. A de-identified subject ID, COVID-19 status, age in years and sex were almost always included in the sample metadata. Where HLA class I and class II types were available, the types were taken from metadata supplied by the sample provider, not from assay-based typing.

TCRbeta CDR3 regions were amplified from genomic DNA by means of the immunoSEQ Assay, a bias-controlled multiplex PCR. Turning to the authors' computational methods: The number of nucleated cells in each sample was estimated from the amplification of reference gene primers within the assay. To quantify the absolute abundance of each unique TCRbeta CDR3 rearrangement, sequence reads were collapsed and filtered. For each sample, productive Simpson clonality was calculated by taking the square root of Simpson's diversity index across productive rearrangements. Imported from immuneACCESS, the table was reduced by TCRdb to in-frame sequences with V and J called. These copies leave out some clones; in studies compared against another copy, an unresolved V gene accounts for under half, and the cause of the remainder is not known. For V, J and clone size, that table is used; D and trimming come from the DNA. This sample has about 200,000 clones in its table, and 84% of those were observed once. The ten most abundant clones make up more than 4.5% of the sample.

From the cysteine up to the phenylalanine, the CDR3 has a length of 16 residues. The sequence is cut down to CDR3 DNA, 48 bases in frame from base 1. The germline V gene (reference sequence) specifies SEHNR as CDR1 and FQNEAQ as CDR2. Between the V and J ends, shortened by 0 bases and 7 bases respectively, the junction contains 19 bases. A word on this clone: What antigen it recognizes has not been identified. Base qualities are not recorded, but no much larger clone differs from it by a single base.

The collaborating institutions used their own protocols to collect whole blood in K2EDTA tubes. For TCRbeta analysis, collaborators shipped samples in one of three forms: frozen whole blood, isolated PBMCs, or DNA extracted from either of those sample types. General findings and caveats noted by the study authors: Clinical and demographic metadata were provided uncurated, with the amount varying by source and participant.

This TCR came from a woman in her seventies with active or convalescent COVID-19. Rearrangement joined TRBV7-9 to TRBJ2-7; TRBD2 might be the D gene, on 6 matching bases. Material: peripheral blood. DNA sequence: TGTGCCAGCAGCTTAGCGCCGGGACTGGGATCTGGGGAGCAGTACTTC. This sequence encodes CASSLAPGLGSGEQYF. The CDR3 plus the reference TRBV7-9 and TRBJ2-7 genes for the other parts give the full variable domain: DTGVSQNPRHKITKRGQNVTFRCDPISEHNRLYWYRQTLGQGPEFLTYFQNEAQLEKSRLLSDRFSAERPKGSFSTLEIQRTEQGDSAMYLCASSLAPGLGSGEQYFGPGTRLTVT.